Listed here is a single T cell receptor beta chain. The target antigen is unknown. PCR used 60 Vbeta primers and 13 Jbeta primers. The repertoire was sequenced with immunoSEQ multiplex PCR; TCRdb's copy has only in-frame clones and lacks some. Across 140,000 to 150,000 clones, the top ten clones capture 0.85% to 1% of the sample. V shed 0 bases and J 4 bases; nucleotides not matched to a gene: 17. This CDR3 comprises 21 residues. From germline, CDR1 is LGHNA and CDR2 YNFKEQ. These data come from a study of cytomegalovirus exposure and HLA in healthy donors. Study in general: An earlier analysis found 120 million or so unique TCR beta sequences from approximately 190 million T cells.

Notes on the study in general: A previous analysis found most TCR beta V segments productive roughly 87% or roughly 30% of the time. Listed as cytomegalovirus-associated were 150 or so TCR beta chains.

The TCR sequence derives from a male donor in good health and CMV-seronegative. The chain has TRBV4-2 and TRBJ2-7, with 14 positions matching TRBD2. Sequencing used PBMCs. CDR3 sequence (DNA): TGTGCCAGCAGCCAAGATTTGCCTCCAATTCCGGGACTAGCGGGAGTGTACGAGCAGTACTTC. Amino acid sequence: CASSQDLPPIPGLAGVYEQYF.